Reported below is one T cell receptor beta chain. Antigen unknown. Germline V gene data show CDR1 as SEHNR and CDR2 as FQNEAQ (reference sequence). The CDR3 has 15 residues. Trimming took off 0 bases at V and 1 base at J, with 9 bases between the two ends. The data originate from a study of T-cell reconstitution after alpha-beta-depleted transplantation in children. Points from the study as a whole: Reportedly, roughly two months post-transplant, alpha-beta T cells arose from several hundred expanded graft clones. T-cell numbers and diversity, one year after transplant, stemmed largely from T cells that were newly produced. Several patients had high TCRbeta diversity at day 60; it came from surviving recipient T cells and thymic progenitors.

The library targeted TCRbeta and was prepared with unique molecular identifiers. TCRdb recomputed calls from the PCR reads with MiXCR, one row per CDR3 protein. The sample records around 700,000 distinct CDR3 sequences, over 10% being singletons. The chain joins TRBV7-9 to TRBJ1-1; D might be TRBD1 (5 bases). Sequences were derived from PBMCs, sampled before TCRalphabeta/CD19-depleted stem cell transplant. The clonotype was recovered from a girl aged 2 to 10 with congenital amegakaryocytic thrombocytopenia, due to receive a stem cell transplant. CDR3 sequence (DNA): TGTGCCAGCAGCTTAGCGTCCCAGGGGAACACTGAAGCTTTCTTT. Protein sequence: CASSLASQGNTEAFF.